This TCR beta chain was sequenced during a study of PD-L1 blockade in urothelial cancer. Study summary: At some point between 2013 and 2015, patients got going on atezolizumab, taking 1,200 mg intravenously every 3 weeks. The researchers analyzed blood 3 weeks (second dose) and 6 weeks after treatment start. A median of 141,255 T cells was found in the blood samples.

Regarding time point: peripheral blood 6 weeks after treatment start. Sample numbers ranged from 1 to 8 per patient, encompassing pretreatment and on-treatment collections. Profiled with immunoSEQ multiplex PCR; TCRdb holds only in-frame clones, not every one. The table has 65,000 to 85,000 clones, 80% to 95% seen once. There are 15 residues in the CDR3. Germline-derived CDR1 and CDR2 are KGHSH and LQKENI. Trimming removed 2 bases from V and 1 base from J, with 9 bases in between. The sample here was PBMCs, taken around atezolizumab (anti-PD-L1) treatment. The chain couples TRBV18 to TRBJ2-1, with D unresolved. This receptor was identified in a woman aged 80 or over with urothelial cancer. The CDR3 here is CASSPELESYNEQFF. DNA for the CDR3: TGTGCCAGCTCACCAGAGTTAGAGTCCTACAATGAGCAGTTCTTC.